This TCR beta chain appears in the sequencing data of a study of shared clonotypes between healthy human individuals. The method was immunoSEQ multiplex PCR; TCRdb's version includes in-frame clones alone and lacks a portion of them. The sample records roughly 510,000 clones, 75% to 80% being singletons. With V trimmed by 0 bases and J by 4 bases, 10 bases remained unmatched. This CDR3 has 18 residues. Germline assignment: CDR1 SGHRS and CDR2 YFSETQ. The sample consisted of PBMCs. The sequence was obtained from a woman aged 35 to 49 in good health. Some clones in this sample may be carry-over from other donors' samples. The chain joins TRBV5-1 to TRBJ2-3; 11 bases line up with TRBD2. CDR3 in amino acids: CASSLAGTSGSGADTQYF. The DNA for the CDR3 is TGCGCCAGCAGCTTGGCCGGAACTAGCGGGAGTGGGGCAGATACGCAGTATTTT. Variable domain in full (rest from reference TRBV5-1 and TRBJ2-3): KAGVTQTPRYLIKTRGQQVTLSCSPISGHRSVSWYQQTPGQGLQFLFEYFSETQRNKGNFPGRFSGRQFSNSRSEMNVSTLELGDSALYLCASSLAGTSGSGADTQYFGPGTRLTVL.